The TCR beta chain described here comes from a study of T cells in Graves' hyperthyroidism and ophthalmopathy. Study summary: Peripheral blood collection took place at initial diagnosis, before any treatment.

CDR3 size: 14 residues. The junction had 4 bases not matched to a gene; V was cut back by 0 bases and J by 6 bases. In germline, CDR1 is DFQATT, CDR2 SNEGSKA (reference sequence). A few counts support this clonotype. Inclusion characteristics of ophthalmopathy patients comprised a Clinical Activity Score of at least 3, a NOSPECS grade of at least 4, and duration under 3 months. TCR beta CDR3 region amplification was performed from RNA transcripts. HTBI primers were employed in a first-round RT-PCR of the TCR CDR3. MiXCR was run by TCRdb on the multiplex PCR reads, yielding one entry per CDR3 protein. The repertoire includes about 530,000 distinct CDR3 sequences, 17% of them detected once, and under 20% sits in the top ten.

Sequences were obtained from blood. The receptor comes from a woman in her late teens or twenties with Graves' ophthalmopathy. The chain employs TRBV20-1 and TRBJ1-5, with 8 bases matching TRBD1. The CDR3 DNA sequence: TGCAGTGCTAGAGAGGACAGGGCGGGTCAGCCCCAGCATTTT. Its protein product is CSAREDRAGQPQHF.